Each of the 9 T cell receptor beta chains below was sequenced from the same sample in a study of shared clonotypes between healthy human individuals. Cells designated naive CD8 were CD45RO-negative and were positively selected for CCR7, with terminally differentiated effector memory CD45RA+ cells excluded. Here immunoSEQ multiplex PCR was the method, and the copy in TCRdb shows in-frame clones only, minus some. The sample records hundreds of thousands of clones, approximately 97% being singletons. The sample comprised naive CD8+ T cells sorted from blood. These receptors were obtained from a man younger than 45 in good health.

This chain links TRBV5-6 with TRBJ2-1; 9 nucleotides match TRBD2. V lost 3 bases, J lost 5 bases, and 6 bases stayed unmatched. This CDR3 has 15 amino acids. Germline lookup yields CDR1 SGHDT and CDR2 YYEEEE. The CDR3 loop is CASSSLAGNDNEQFF. Here the CDR3 DNA reads TGTGCCAGCAGCTCCCTAGCGGGGAACGACAATGAGCAGTTCTTC. The entire variable domain, with the rest obtained from reference TRBV5-6 and TRBJ2-1, is as follows: DAGVTQSPTHLIKTRGQQVTLRCSPKSGHDTVSWYQQALGQGPQFIFQYYEEEERQRGNFPDRFSGHQFPNYSSELNVNALLLGDSALYLCASSSLAGNDNEQFFGPGTRLTVL.

The rearrangement uses TRBV27 and TRBJ1-5, with a possible D match to TRBD1 (5 bases). Trimming stripped 2 bases from V and 7 bases from J, with 15 bases between. CDR3 length: 15 amino acids. Germline loops: CDR1 MNHEY, CDR2 SMNVEV (reference sequence). CDR3: CASSLRGRVSQPQHF. Here the CDR3 DNA reads TGTGCCAGCAGTTTACGCGGCAGGGTGAGCCAGCCCCAGCATTTT.

This clone is a singleton in its sample. The chain employs TRBV2 and TRBJ1-1, with D maybe TRBD1 (5 bases). In germline, CDR1 is SNHLY, CDR2 FYNNEI. This CDR3 comprises 13 residues. V lost 7 bases, J lost 1 base, and 10 bases lay in between. CDR3 amino acids: CASIGDRNTEAFF. CDR3 DNA sequence: TGTGCCAGCATAGGTGACAGGAACACTGAAGCTTTCTTT.

This chain uses TRBV15 with TRBJ2-1; possibly TRBD2 for D (6 bases). Germline CDR1 LNHNV, CDR2 YYDKDF (reference sequence). V shed 4 bases and J shed 0 bases, with 7 bases lying between them. There are 14 residues in the CDR3. The CDR3 protein is CATSIGSSYNEQFF. The CDR3 DNA sequence: TGTGCCACCAGCATCGGGAGCTCCTACAATGAGCAGTTCTTC.

About this clone: Other DNA sequences in the sample encode the same CDR3. The chain uses TRBV7-2 and TRBJ1-3, with D hard to call. V lost 1 base and J lost 0, with 4 bases in between. Germline CDR1 and CDR2: SGHTA and FQGNSA. The CDR3 is made up of 14 amino acids. The CDR3 sequence is CASSLVGSGNTIYF. The CDR3 DNA follows: TGTGCCAGCAGCTTAGTCGGCTCTGGAAACACCATATATTTT.

The genes are TRBV27 and TRBJ2-2, with D perhaps TRBD2 (6 bases). CDR3 length: 17 residues. V was pared by 0 bases and J by 4 bases, with 15 bases between. CDR1 is MNHEY, CDR2 SMNVEV, per germline (reference sequence). CDR3 DNA sequence: TGTGCCAGCAGTTTATCGTTGGGACTGAGAACCACCGGGGAGCTGTTTTTT. It codes for CASSLSLGLRTTGELFF.

J is TRBJ2-7 and V is TRBV7-9, with 9 bases identical to TRBD1. This CDR3 has 17 amino acids. With 5 bases clipped from V and 6 bases from J, the junction kept 17 bases outside the gene matches. Germline lookup yields CDR1 SEHNR and CDR2 FQNEAQ (reference sequence). In DNA, the CDR3 is TGTGCCAGCAGCCTTAGTCCGGGACAGGGCCTAGATTCCGAGCAGTACTTC. It specifies CASSLSPGQGLDSEQYF.

This chain joins TRBV7-9 and TRBJ1-5; maybe TRBD1 (5 bases). Trimming removed 1 base from V and 5 bases from J, with 12 bases in between. The germline V gene has CDR1 SEHNR and CDR2 FQNEAQ (reference sequence). The CDR3 has 15 amino acids. The chain's CDR3 is CASSLGKWGDQPQHF. In nucleotides, the CDR3 is TGTGCCAGCAGCTTAGGCAAGTGGGGGGATCAGCCCCAGCATTTT.

This chain links TRBV5-6 with TRBJ2-7; D is perhaps TRBD1 or TRBD2 (6 bases each). This CDR3 region has 14 residues. Germline V lookup: CDR1 SGHDT, CDR2 YYEEEE. Trimming took 5 bases from V and 3 from J, leaving 15 bases between them. The CDR3 region is CASSPGGDLYEQYF. The CDR3 nucleotides are TGTGCCAGCAGTCCCGGGGGCGACCTCTACGAGCAGTACTTC.